The 9 T cell receptor beta chains listed next were all sequenced from one sample in a study of Graves' ophthalmopathy and Graves' hyperthyroidism. The sequenced template was RNA, covering the TCR beta CDR3 region. Scientists carried out first-round RT-PCR using HTBI primers and then a second-round multiplex PCR. One entry per CDR3 protein, called by TCRdb with MiXCR from the multiplex PCR reads. The data contain under 800,000 distinct CDR3 sequences, about 24% of them singletons. Sequenced material: peripheral blood. These TCRs come from a woman aged 18 to 35 with stable Graves' hyperthyroidism. Some clones in this sample may be carry-over from other donors' samples.

The chain carries TRBV6-1 and TRBJ2-1, with 7 nucleotides matching TRBD2. Germline V CDR1 and CDR2: MNHNS, SASEGT. J lost 6 bases, V lost 5 bases, and 10 bases had no gene match. CDR3 length: 15 residues. The CDR3 loop reads CASSPPGLKTNEQFF. The CDR3 nucleotides are TGTGCCAGCAGTCCACCGGGACTAAAGACCAATGAGCAGTTCTTC.

This clonotype was recorded at least ten times. The chain is built from TRBV6-1 and TRBJ1-1; D is unresolved. Per the germline V gene, CDR1 is MNHNS and CDR2 is SASEGT. Trimming cost V 3 bases and J 3 bases, with 8 bases left between them. The CDR3 extends over 13 amino acids. This chain's CDR3 is CASSERYYTEAFF. In DNA form, the CDR3 reads TGTGCCAGCAGTGAGAGGTATTACACTGAAGCTTTCTTT.

This clonotype was counted at least ten times. V gene TRBV30 combines with J gene TRBJ1-2; 8 nucleotides align to TRBD1. Unmatched junction bases numbered 8, after V lost 0 bases and J lost 8 bases. Per germline, CDR1 GTSNPN and CDR2 SVGIG (reference sequence). The CDR3 sequence is 14 residues long. In DNA form, the CDR3 reads TGTGCCTGGAGTGTGCGGGTGACAGGGGACGGCTACACCTTC. This translates into CAWSVRVTGDGYTF.

The chain joins TRBV12-3 or TRBV12-4 to TRBJ1-5, with 8 bases fitting TRBD1. The CDR3 is 14 amino acids. V was pared by 6 bases and J by 8 bases, with 9 bases of the junction left unmatched. Here the CDR3 reads CASSRTGFDEPQHF. The CDR3 coding sequence is TGTGCCAGCAGCCGGACAGGGTTCGACGAGCCCCAGCATTTT.

The chain is built from TRBV6-5 and TRBJ1-3; D ambiguous. Germline V gene data show CDR1 as MNHEY and CDR2 as SVGAGI. CDR3 length equals 16 residues. Trimming pared 2 bases from V and 4 bases from J, leaving 15 bases between. The CDR3 spells CASSYGSGGIGNTIYF. Written as DNA, the CDR3 is TGTGCCAGCAGTTACGGGAGCGGAGGCATAGGAAACACCATATATTTT.

In this sample, this clonotype turned up many times. The rearrangement links TRBV7-8 to TRBJ2-2, with D uncertain. The V end was cut by 0 bases, the J end by 1 base, with 6 bases between. Germline values: CDR1 SGHVS, CDR2 FQNEAQ. The CDR3 spans 15 residues. The CDR3 DNA sequence: TGTGCCAGCAGCTTAGCGCAACAGAACACCGGGGAGCTGTTTTTT. This sequence encodes CASSLAQQNTGELFF.

This clonotype has a count of ten or more. This chain joins TRBV11-2 and TRBJ1-6; D remains unclear. The CDR3 has 14 residues. The germline CDR1 and CDR2 sequences are SGHAT and FQNNGV. V lost 1 base, J lost 7 bases, and 8 bases lay in between. The CDR3 DNA reads TGTGCCAGCAGCTTAGCATCACAAAATTCACCCCTCCACTTT. Amino acids: CASSLASQNSPLHF.

This clonotype was found many times. The chain couples TRBV29-1 to TRBJ1-1; D gene uncertain. The CDR3 contains 13 residues. V was clipped by 4 bases and J by 1 base, with 10 bases between them. Germline assignment: CDR1 SQVTM and CDR2 ANQGSEA. CDR3 in DNA: TGCAGCGTTGTGGCAGCCTCGAACACTGAAGCTTTCTTT. This translates into CSVVAASNTEAFF.

In its sample, this clonotype was seen many times. V is TRBV6-2 or TRBV6-3 and J is TRBJ2-7, with TRBD1 identical over 8 bases. V lost 6 bases to trimming and J lost 3 bases; unmatched junction nucleotides: 4. The CDR3 length is 13 residues. Germline values: CDR1 MNHEY, CDR2 SVGEGT. Here the CDR3 DNA reads TGTGCCAGCAGGGGGACAGGTGACTACGAGCAGTACTTC. Encoded protein: CASRGTGDYEQYF.